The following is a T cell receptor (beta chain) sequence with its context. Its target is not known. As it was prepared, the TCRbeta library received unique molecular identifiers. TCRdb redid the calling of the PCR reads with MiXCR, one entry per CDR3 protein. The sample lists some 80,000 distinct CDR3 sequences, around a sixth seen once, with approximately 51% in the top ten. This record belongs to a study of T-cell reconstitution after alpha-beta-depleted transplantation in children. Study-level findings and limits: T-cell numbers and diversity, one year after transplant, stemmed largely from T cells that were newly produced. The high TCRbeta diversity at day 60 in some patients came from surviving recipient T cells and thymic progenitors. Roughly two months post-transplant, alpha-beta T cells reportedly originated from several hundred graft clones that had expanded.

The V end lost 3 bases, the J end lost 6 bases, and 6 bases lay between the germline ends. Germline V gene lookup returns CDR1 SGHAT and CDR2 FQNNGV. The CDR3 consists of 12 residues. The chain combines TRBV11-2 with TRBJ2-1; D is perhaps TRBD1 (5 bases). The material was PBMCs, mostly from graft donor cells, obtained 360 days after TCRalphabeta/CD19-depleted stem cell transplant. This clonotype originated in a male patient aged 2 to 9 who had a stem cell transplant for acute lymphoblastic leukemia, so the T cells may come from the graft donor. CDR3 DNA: TGTGCCAGCAGCTTTGGGGCCAATGAGCAGTTCTTC. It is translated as CASSFGANEQFF.